One and the same sample provided the 10 T cell receptor beta chains below, sequenced in a study of T-cell reconstitution after alpha-beta-depleted transplantation in children. Unique molecular identifiers were incorporated into the prepared TCRbeta library. TCRdb re-called the PCR reads through MiXCR, storing one row per CDR3 protein. The sample yields about 440,000 distinct CDR3 sequences, 43% seen once. Here the sequenced sample was PBMCs, taken before TCRalphabeta/CD19-depleted stem cell transplant. The receptors come from a girl aged 2 to 9 with aplastic anemia, due to receive a stem cell transplant.

The chain combines TRBV18 with TRBJ2-1; TRBD1 agrees at 8 bases. This CDR3 region has 16 residues. The germline V gene has CDR1 KGHSH and CDR2 LQKENI. J gave up 4 bases and V 3 bases, and 8 bases lay outside the gene matches. In nucleotides, the CDR3 is TGTGCCAGCTCACCTGACCGGGACAGGTTGTACAATGAGCAGTTCTTC. Protein sequence: CASSPDRDRLYNEQFF.

The rearrangement joins TRBV6-1 to TRBJ2-1; D uncertain. The germline CDR1 and CDR2 sequences are MNHNS and SASEGT. With 7 bases removed from V and 8 bases from J, the gap between germline ends came to 9 bases. The CDR3 runs 11 residues. CDR3 DNA sequence: TGTGCCAGCATAAAGGGCGATGAGCAGTTCTTC. It yields the protein CASIKGDEQFF.

The V call is TRBV4-1, the J call TRBJ2-1, with D hard to call. V was cut by 3 bases and J by 4 bases, with 16 bases left in between. The CDR3 runs 16 residues. Germline values: CDR1 MGHRA, CDR2 YSYEKL. The CDR3 sequence: CASSHIPAASYNEQFF. As DNA, the CDR3 is TGCGCCAGCAGCCACATTCCGGCGGCGTCTTACAATGAGCAGTTCTTC.

This clonotype has at least ten counts. The chain recombines TRBV11-2 with TRBJ2-5; weak D call: TRBD2 (5 bases). This CDR3 region has 15 residues. Germline CDR1 is SGHAT and CDR2 is FQNNGV. V was pared by 0 bases and J by 4 bases, with 12 bases between. CDR3 amino acids: CASSLEHGEGETQYF. In DNA form, the CDR3 reads TGTGCCAGCAGCTTAGAGCACGGTGAGGGAGAGACCCAGTACTTC.

This clonotype was observed a few times. CDR3 nucleotides: TGTGCCAGCAGCTTAGGGGAGGGGCCCCAGCATTTT. This encodes CASSLGEGPQHF. This chain links TRBV7-9 with TRBJ1-5; no reliable D call. CDR1 and CDR2 from the germline V gene are SEHNR and FQNEAQ (reference sequence). The CDR3 contains 12 residues. Trimming removed 1 base from V and 9 bases from J, with 7 bases in between.

This clonotype has a single count. The chain couples TRBV5-6 to TRBJ1-1; D uncertain. The germline V gene encodes CDR1 SGHDT and CDR2 YYEEEE. Trimming took off 4 bases at V and 7 bases at J, with 29 bases between the two ends. The CDR3 is made up of 18 amino acids. This chain's CDR3 is CASSESYPVRIDGVEAFF. CDR3 DNA: TGTGCCAGCAGCGAGTCCTACCCCGTAAGAATCGATGGAGTTGAAGCTTTCTTT.

This clonotype was observed at least ten times. The V call is TRBV12-3 or TRBV12-4, the J call TRBJ1-4; 10 bases are a match to TRBD1. The junction had 4 bases not matched to a gene; V was cut back by 5 bases and J by 7 bases. The CDR3 loop spans 14 amino acids. CDR3: CASSPRTGGEKLFF. As DNA, the CDR3 is TGTGCCAGCAGTCCCCGGACAGGGGGTGAAAAACTGTTTTTT.

V gene TRBV6-5 combines with J gene TRBJ2-5; the D is unclear. V lost 6 bases and J 2 bases, leaving 4 bases between the germline ends. CDR1 is MNHEY and CDR2 is SVGAGI in the germline V gene. The CDR3 covers 11 residues. The CDR3 loop is CASRAQETQYF. Written as DNA, the CDR3 is TGTGCCAGCAGAGCGCAAGAGACCCAGTACTTC.

CDR3: CASSLGGVLSSPLHF. CDR3 DNA sequence: TGTGCCAGCAGTTTAGGGGGAGTACTTAGTTCACCCCTCCACTTT. The gene calls are TRBV28 and TRBJ1-6; TRBD1 is a possible D gene (5 bases). The CDR3 is 15 residues long. The V end was cut by 2 bases, the J end by 9 bases, with 14 bases between. Germline CDR1 MDHEN, CDR2 SYDVKM.

The CDR3 sequence: CASSLAGSPLHF. The CDR3 region has the DNA TGTGCCAGCAGCTTAGCCGGTTCACCCCTCCACTTT. This rearrangement joins TRBV7-9 to TRBJ1-6; D remains unclear. Trimming removed 0 bases at V and 9 bases at J, with 3 bases between. Germline CDR1 SEHNR, CDR2 FQNEAQ (reference sequence). This CDR3 contains 12 residues.